Following are 5 T cell receptor beta chains from one sample sequenced in a study of blood T cell repertoires in COVID-19 (dated by TCRdb to between 2020 and 2021). Library preparation was by the immunoSEQ multiplex PCR assay. Held by TCRdb, this immuneACCESS table contains in-frame sequences only and omits some clones. Under half of the omission traces to an unresolved V gene where checked; the cause of the rest is unknown. The table for this sample lists about 190,000 clones; 70% to 85% of them were counted only once. Over 10% of the sample comes from the top ten. Sequenced input: peripheral blood. The receptors were sampled from a woman in her 50s with acute or convalescent COVID-19.

The chain joins TRBV3-1 (or the pseudogene TRBV3-2) to TRBJ2-3, with 12 bases identical to TRBD2. This CDR3 region has 16 residues. Losses at the gene ends were 5 bases for V and 2 bases for J; bases not matched to a gene: 5. Germline V gives CDR1 LGHDT, CDR2 YNNKEL (reference sequence). CDR3 region: CASSFWTSGATDTQYF. The CDR3 nucleotides are TGTGCCAGCAGCTTCTGGACTAGCGGGGCCACAGATACGCAGTATTTT.

CDR3 bases: TGTGCCAGCAGTCTTAGTGGGGGGGTCGGGCTCGAGCAGTTCTTC. It encodes CASSLSGGVGLEQFF. The chain recombines TRBV6-5 with TRBJ2-1; 7 bases are a match to TRBD2. This CDR3 spans 15 amino acids. J gave up 10 bases and V 5 bases, and 14 bases lay outside the gene matches. Germline lookup yields CDR1 MNHEY and CDR2 SVGAGI.

J is TRBJ2-7 and V is TRBV18; perhaps TRBD2 as D (6 bases). Germline loops: CDR1 KGHSH, CDR2 LQKENI. CDR3 length: 15 amino acids. The V and J ends lost 6 bases and 2 bases respectively, with 17 bases between them. The CDR3 protein is CASSPQTRLAYEQYF. The CDR3 DNA reads TGTGCCAGCTCCCCTCAGACTAGACTTGCCTACGAGCAGTACTTC.

J is TRBJ1-3 and V is TRBV28; TRBD1 agrees at 7 bases. The CDR3 totals 18 residues. Germline V gene data show CDR1 as MDHEN and CDR2 as SYDVKM. V trimming: 3 bases; J trimming: 2 bases; junction bases outside the gene matches: 13. Here the CDR3 DNA reads TGTGCCAGCAGTTTGGTAGTAGGGGGCAGGGCAACTGGAAACACCATATATTTT. It is translated as CASSLVVGGRATGNTIYF.

The V gene is TRBV19, the J gene TRBJ1-5, with D unresolved. Germline V lookup: CDR1 LNHDA, CDR2 SQIVND (reference sequence). The CDR3 has 14 amino acids. Trimming left V 7 bases short and J 2 bases short, with 12 bases between. CDR3 bases: TGTGCCAGTAACGCGAATTATCGCAATCAGCCCCAGCATTTT. Residues: CASNANYRNQPQHF.